The 18 T cell receptor beta chains below were found in one sample sequenced in a study of blood T cells in healthy people across ages. The second PCR ran about 6 to 12 cycles with a sample-barcoded 5' primer and J-beta primers. One entry per CDR3 protein results from TCRdb running MiXCR on the 5' RACE reads. The sample shows more than 600,000 distinct CDR3 sequences, roughly 25% of them seen only once. These data are also associated with another study on T cells of mothers and their children.

Sequenced input: blood. The receptors were gathered from a boy aged 5-17 years in good health.

A few counts support this clonotype. The genes are TRBV11-2 and TRBJ2-3; D gene unclear. The ends were cut back, 0 bases at V and 6 bases at J, with 13 bases in the middle. The germline gives CDR1 SGHAT, CDR2 FQNNGV. This CDR3 contains 15 residues. The CDR3: CASSLENYLADTQYF. The CDR3 DNA follows: TGTGCCAGCAGCTTAGAGAACTACCTTGCTGATACGCAGTATTTT.

V gene TRBV4-1 combines with J gene TRBJ2-1, with D possibly matching TRBD1 (5 bases). From germline, CDR1 is MGHRA and CDR2 YSYEKL. Trimming took off 1 base at V and 5 bases at J, with 9 bases between the two ends. The CDR3 is 14 amino acids. In DNA form, the CDR3 reads TGCGCCAGCAGCCAAGGTTCCAGGGACAATGAGCAGTTCTTC. It is translated as CASSQGSRDNEQFF.

V usage is TRBV25-1 and J usage is TRBJ2-6; D is possibly TRBD2 (5 bases). Germline V gene lookup returns CDR1 MGHDK and CDR2 SYGVNS. This CDR3 is 17 amino acids long. Trimming shortened V by 7 bases and J by 0 bases, and 16 bases separated the two germline ends. DNA for the CDR3: TGTGCCAGCATCTCGAGGGCGTTATCCTCTGGGGCCAACGTCCTGACTTTC. This encodes CASISRALSSGANVLTF.

This chain uses TRBV11-2 with TRBJ2-1, with D perhaps TRBD1 (5 bases). This CDR3 contains 12 residues. In germline, CDR1 is SGHAT, CDR2 FQNNGV. Trimming took 5 bases from V and 9 from J, leaving 11 bases between them. The CDR3 sequence: CASSPTAIEQFF. CDR3 DNA: TGTGCCAGCAGCCCGACAGCTATTGAGCAGTTCTTC.

This chain connects TRBV20-1 to TRBJ1-4; possibly TRBD1 for D (5 bases). This CDR3 is 15 amino acids long. Looked up from germline, CDR1 is DFQATT and CDR2 is SNEGSKA (reference sequence). Trimming removed 1 base at V and 6 bases at J, with 15 bases between. The CDR3 spells CSARVQGQGYEKLFF. The CDR3 bases are TGCAGTGCTAGAGTTCAGGGCCAGGGATATGAAAAACTGTTTTTT.

The chain links TRBV4-1 to TRBJ2-7; 8 bases map to TRBD1. This CDR3 region has 15 residues. Per the germline V gene, CDR1 is MGHRA and CDR2 is YSYEKL. V was clipped by 1 base and J by 4 bases; unmatched bases: 6. This chain's CDR3 is CASSQGDRGGYEQYF. CDR3 coding DNA: TGCGCCAGCAGCCAAGGAGACAGGGGTGGGTACGAGCAGTACTTC.

V and J are TRBV25-1 and TRBJ2-3, with D uncertain. The germline V gene encodes CDR1 MGHDK and CDR2 SYGVNS. V lost 4 bases and J 2 bases, leaving 7 bases between the germline ends. This CDR3 is 13 amino acids long. The DNA for the CDR3 is TGTGCCAGCAGTGTTGCTCTCACAGATACGCAGTATTTT. Protein sequence: CASSVALTDTQYF.

This chain links TRBV28 with TRBJ2-7, with 7 bases lining up with TRBD2. Germline CDR1 is MDHEN and CDR2 is SYDVKM. The V segment lost 3 bases and the J segment 2 bases; nucleotides outside the gene matches: 13. The CDR3 spans 17 residues. DNA of the CDR3: TGTGCCAGCAGTTTCCGCCTTAGCGCTAGCGGAACCTACGAGCAGTACTTC. This sequence encodes CASSFRLSASGTYEQYF.

This clonotype has only a few counts. The chain couples TRBV25-1 to TRBJ2-5; tentative D call: TRBD2 (6 bases). The CDR3 is 13 amino acids. Trimming took off 6 bases at V and 5 bases at J, with 13 bases between the two ends. CDR1 and CDR2 from the germline V gene are MGHDK and SYGVNS. CDR3 coding DNA: TGTGCCAGCAGACCGAAGGGGAGGGAGACCCAGTACTTC. This translates into CASRPKGRETQYF.

The rearrangement links TRBV29-1 to TRBJ2-3; possibly TRBD1 for D (6 bases). Germline CDR1 and CDR2: SQVTM and ANQGSEA. Trimming pared 8 bases from V and 6 bases from J, leaving 24 bases between. The CDR3 runs to 15 residues. The CDR3: CSTRGELDSSDTQYF. DNA for the CDR3: TGCAGCACACGAGGGGAACTGGACAGTTCGGATACGCAGTATTTT.

V usage is TRBV20-1 and J usage is TRBJ1-4; D gene uncertain. Germline V gives CDR1 DFQATT, CDR2 SNEGSKA (reference sequence). This CDR3 has 13 amino acids. Trimming took 1 base from V and 8 from J, leaving 11 bases between them. CDR3 residues: CSARGRGREKLFF. CDR3 DNA: TGCAGTGCTAGAGGACGGGGAAGGGAAAAACTGTTTTTT.

In this sample, this clonotype turned up a few times. The CDR3 sequence is CASSQGFNQPQHF. The DNA of the CDR3 is TGTGCCAGCAGTCAAGGCTTCAATCAGCCCCAGCATTTT. The rearrangement joins TRBV28 to TRBJ1-5; D is uncertain. CDR1 is MDHEN, CDR2 SYDVKM, per germline. The germline V and J ends were trimmed by 5 bases and 3 bases, with 8 bases remaining between them. The length of the CDR3 is 13 residues.

The chain couples TRBV7-6 to TRBJ1-3; D is ambiguous. The V and J ends lost 5 bases and 0 bases respectively, with 8 bases between them. The CDR3 is made up of 14 amino acids. Looked up from germline, CDR1 is SGHVS and CDR2 is FNYEAQ. CDR3 coding DNA: TGTGCCAGCAGCCCTCAATTCTCTGGAAACACCATATATTTT. The encoded protein is CASSPQFSGNTIYF. Supplemented by reference TRBV7-6 and TRBJ1-3, the full variable domain reads GAGVSQSPRYKVTKRGQDVALRCDPISGHVSLYWYRQALGQGPEFLTYFNYEAQQDKSGLPNDRFSAERPEGSISTLTIQRTEQRDSAMYRCASSPQFSGNTIYFGEGSWLTVV.

Only a few counts were recorded for this clonotype. In DNA form, the CDR3 reads TGTGCCAGCAGCTCGTTACAGGGGGCGGTCGGGACTGAAGCTTTCTTT. Protein sequence: CASSSLQGAVGTEAFF. V is TRBV7-2 and J is TRBJ1-1; 9 nucleotides line up with TRBD1. The length of the CDR3 is 16 residues. Germline assignment: CDR1 SGHTA and CDR2 FQGNSA. V was pared by 4 bases and J by 5 bases, with 11 bases of the junction left unmatched.

This clonotype was counted a few times. V and J are TRBV7-9 and TRBJ2-5, with D perhaps matching TRBD2 (5 bases). The J call may be incorrect, as the DNA end agrees better with TRBJ2-1. CDR1 and CDR2 from the germline V gene are SEHNR and FQNEAQ (reference sequence). The CDR3 runs 14 residues. The CDR3 loop reads CASSSLTGYNEQFF. The DNA for the CDR3 is TGTGCCAGCAGCTCCCTAACGGGGTACAATGAGCAGTTCTTC.

This clonotype was recorded a few times. The chain couples TRBV12-3 or TRBV12-4 to TRBJ1-2; weak D call: TRBD1 (5 bases). V lost 5 bases and J lost 0, with 13 bases in between. The CDR3 spans 15 residues. The CDR3 sequence: CASSHLDSPNYGYTF. Here the CDR3 DNA reads TGTGCCAGCAGTCACCTCGACAGTCCTAACTATGGCTACACCTTC.

J is TRBJ2-1 and V is TRBV20-1; 8 bases align to TRBD2. Trimming removed 1 base from V and 10 bases from J; junction bases left unmatched: 6. This CDR3 is built from 13 residues. Germline V gives CDR1 DFQATT, CDR2 SNEGSKA (reference sequence). CDR3 sequence (DNA): TGCAGTGCTAGAGTCCCCGGGAGGGAGGAGCAGTTCTTC. This gives the protein CSARVPGREEQFF.

The chain is built from TRBV6-2 or TRBV6-3 and TRBJ2-5; no clear D. The ends were cut back, 2 bases at V and 4 bases at J, with 5 bases in the middle. Germline CDR1 MNHEY, CDR2 SVGEGT. The CDR3 consists of 12 residues. The CDR3 sequence is CASSYMVETQYF. For the CDR3, the DNA is TGTGCCAGCAGTTACATGGTAGAGACCCAGTACTTC.